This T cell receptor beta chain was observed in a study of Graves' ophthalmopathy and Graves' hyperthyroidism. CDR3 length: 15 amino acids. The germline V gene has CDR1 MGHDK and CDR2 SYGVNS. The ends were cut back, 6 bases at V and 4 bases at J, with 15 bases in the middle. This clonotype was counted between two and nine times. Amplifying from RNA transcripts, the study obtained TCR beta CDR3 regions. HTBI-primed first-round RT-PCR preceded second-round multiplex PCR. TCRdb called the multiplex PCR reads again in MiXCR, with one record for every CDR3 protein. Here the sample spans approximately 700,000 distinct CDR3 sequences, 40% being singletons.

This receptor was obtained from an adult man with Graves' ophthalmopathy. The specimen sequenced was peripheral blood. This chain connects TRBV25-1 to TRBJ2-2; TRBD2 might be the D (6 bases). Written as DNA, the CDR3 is TGTGCCAGCAGCCGTGGTAGCGGAGGCACCGGGGAGCTGTTTTTT. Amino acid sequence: CASSRGSGGTGELFF.